The 18 T cell receptor beta chains below come from one sample, sequenced in a study of cytomegalovirus exposure and HLA in healthy donors. PCR employed 60 Vbeta and 13 Jbeta primers. Using immunoSEQ multiplex PCR, the repertoire was profiled, and TCRdb retains in-frame clones only, with some absent. Counted here are 210,000 or so clones, around 80% occurring once; the ten biggest clones make up roughly 0.45%. The sequencing sample was made of PBMCs. The receptors derive from a boy aged 10-17 years in good health and CMV-seronegative.

J is TRBJ1-5 and V is TRBV30; weak D call: TRBD1 (5 bases). Trimming stripped 4 bases from V and 4 bases from J, with 14 bases between. The CDR3 totals 14 residues. The germline V gene has CDR1 GTSNPN and CDR2 SVGIG (reference sequence). Written as DNA, the CDR3 is TGTGCCTGGAAACGGAGGGGTGGGAATCAGCCCCAGCATTTT. Protein sequence: CAWKRRGGNQPQHF.

This clone showed up just once. The V and J genes are TRBV5-5 and TRBJ1-6, with 7 bases identical to TRBD1. Trimming cost V 1 base and J 10 bases; bases outside gene matches: 8. This CDR3 is 15 amino acids long. Looked up from germline, CDR1 is SGHKS and CDR2 is YYEKEE (reference sequence). CDR3 protein: CASSLSGQAGSPLHF. The CDR3, as DNA: TGTGCCAGCAGCTTGAGTGGACAGGCAGGATCACCCCTCCACTTT.

The rearrangement uses TRBV7-6 and TRBJ2-7; TRBD1 matches 9 bases. The CDR3 has 15 residues. CDR1 is SGHVS and CDR2 is FNYEAQ in the germline V gene. With V trimmed by 5 bases and J by 4 bases, 9 bases remained unmatched. CDR3 protein: CASSPGVDRGYEQYF. The CDR3 DNA sequence: TGTGCCAGCAGCCCTGGGGTGGACAGGGGTTACGAGCAGTACTTC.

In its sample, this clone was seen a few times. The genes are TRBV18 and TRBJ2-2, with TRBD2 matching over 14 bases. CDR3 length equals 16 residues. V shed 5 bases and J 5 bases; nucleotides not matched to a gene: 4. CDR1 is KGHSH, CDR2 LQKENI, per germline. The CDR3 DNA sequence: TGTGCCAGCTCATCCGGGACTAGCGGGAGTACCGGGGAGCTGTTTTTT. Protein sequence: CASSSGTSGSTGELFF. Using reference TRBV18 and TRBJ2-2 for the parts outside the CDR3, the full variable domain is NAGVMQNPRHLVRRRGQEARLRCSPMKGHSHVYWYRQLPEEGLKFMVYLQKENIIDESGMPKERFSAEFPKEGPSILRIQQVVRGDSAAYFCASSSGTSGSTGELFFGEGSRLTVL.

As concerns this clone: Other DNA sequences in this sample translate to the same CDR3. The V and J genes are TRBV11-3 and TRBJ1-1, with 9 bases aligning to TRBD1. Germline V gene data show CDR1 as SGHNT and CDR2 as YENEEA. There are 14 residues in the CDR3. V lost 3 bases and J lost 1; bases outside the gene matches: 0. The CDR3 bases are TGTGCCAGCAGCTTGGACAGGGGGAACACTGAAGCTTTCTTT. It translates to CASSLDRGNTEAFF.

The chain uses TRBV13 and TRBJ1-2, with 7 bases that match TRBD1. The CDR3 extends over 12 amino acids. Unmatched junction bases numbered 2, after V lost 5 bases and J lost 5 bases. Germline V gene lookup returns CDR1 PRHDT and CDR2 FYEKMQ (reference sequence). The CDR3 reads CASSPGGYGYTF. The CDR3 DNA sequence: TGTGCCAGCAGCCCAGGGGGGTATGGCTACACCTTC.

The chain carries TRBV19 and TRBJ2-5; 10 bases match TRBD2. CDR1 LNHDA and CDR2 SQIVND come from the germline V gene (reference sequence). The CDR3 is 17 residues long. Trimming cost V 5 bases and J 1 base; bases outside gene matches: 10. CDR3 in DNA: TGTGCCAGTAGTTCTGGACTAGCGGCAGCCATCCAAGAGACCCAGTACTTC. Translation gives CASSSGLAAAIQETQYF.

The gene calls are TRBV11-2 and TRBJ1-2, with 9 bases aligning to TRBD1. The germline V gene has CDR1 SGHAT and CDR2 FQNNGV. The CDR3 totals 18 residues. Unmatched junction bases numbered 16, after V lost 4 bases and J lost 4 bases. CDR3 loop: CASSSARGDREKGYGYTF. CDR3 nucleotides: TGTGCCAGCAGCTCTGCGCGTGGGGACAGGGAAAAAGGCTATGGCTACACCTTC.

The chain employs TRBV30 and TRBJ2-1; 8 nucleotides align to TRBD2. Looked up from germline, CDR1 is GTSNPN and CDR2 is SVGIG (reference sequence). Germline trimming cut 0 bases from V and 5 bases from J; bases unmatched to any gene: 6. This CDR3 is built from 15 residues. In DNA form, the CDR3 reads TGTGCCTGGAGTGTACGGGCGGGGGGCCACAATGAGCAGTTCTTC. It is translated as CAWSVRAGGHNEQFF.

This chain links TRBV5-4 with TRBJ1-1, with 8 bases identical to TRBD1. V dropped 4 bases and J dropped 0; count of bases not matched to a gene: 5. This CDR3 is 15 amino acids long. Germline lookup yields CDR1 SGHNT and CDR2 YYREEE (reference sequence). CDR3 protein: CASSNGQGLNTEAFF. CDR3 DNA: TGTGCCAGCAGCAATGGACAGGGCTTGAACACTGAAGCTTTCTTT. The full variable domain, its missing parts supplied by reference TRBV5-4 and TRBJ1-1, is ETGVTQSPTHLIKTRGQQVTLRCSSQSGHNTVSWYQQALGQGPQFIFQYYREEENGRGNFPPRFSGLQFPNYSSELNVNALELDDSALYLCASSNGQGLNTEAFFGQGTRLTVV.

V is TRBV19 and J is TRBJ1-1; D gene uncertain. The V and J ends lost 8 bases and 10 bases respectively, with 14 bases between them. Germline V gene sequence: CDR1 LNHDA, CDR2 SQIVND (reference sequence). The length of the CDR3 is 11 residues. The CDR3 bases are TGTGCCAGTTCCTTGGGCATGGGAGCTTTCTTT. It yields the protein CASSLGMGAFF.

The gene calls are TRBV2 and TRBJ1-4; the match to TRBD1 covers 10 bases. The CDR3 contains 15 residues. Germline values: CDR1 SNHLY, CDR2 FYNNEI. Losses at the gene ends were 7 bases for V and 10 bases for J; bases not matched to a gene: 12. The CDR3 spells CASNGIDRGLSKLFF. In nucleotides, the CDR3 is TGTGCCAGCAATGGGATCGACAGGGGGCTTTCAAAACTGTTTTTT.

This sequence joins TRBV7-3 and TRBJ1-1; 7 positions agree with TRBD1. V dropped 4 bases and J dropped 7; count of bases not matched to a gene: 6. This CDR3 has 13 residues. The germline gives CDR1 SGHTA, CDR2 FQGTGA. CDR3 protein: CASSYAGGYEAFF. The CDR3 bases are TGTGCCAGCAGCTACGCAGGGGGGTATGAAGCTTTCTTT.

This clone has just a few counts. CDR3 nucleotide sequence: TGCGCCAGCAGCTTGAAGTCCGGGATCGACTACGAGCAGTACTTC. Encoded protein: CASSLKSGIDYEQYF. The chain links TRBV5-1 to TRBJ2-7; D is perhaps TRBD2 (5 bases). Germline CDR1 and CDR2: SGHRS and YFSETQ. V was cut by 1 base and J by 3 bases, with 14 bases left in between. The CDR3 length is 15 residues.

This rearrangement joins TRBV6-5 to TRBJ2-7; 9 bases align to TRBD2. This CDR3 is built from 14 residues. Germline V gene lookup returns CDR1 MNHEY and CDR2 SVGAGI. Trimming at V came to 5 bases and at J to 0 bases, leaving 2 bases not matched to a gene. The CDR3 spells CASSAGGPSYEQYF. The CDR3 DNA reads as TGTGCCAGCAGTGCGGGAGGGCCCTCCTACGAGCAGTACTTC.

The gene calls are TRBV11-2 and TRBJ2-7, with 9 bases aligning to TRBD1. CDR1 and CDR2 (germline): SGHAT, FQNNGV. After removal of 4 bases from V and 8 bases from J, the junction contained 12 bases not matched to a gene. The CDR3 is made up of 15 amino acids. Written as DNA, the CDR3 is TGTGCCAGCAGCTCGTCAACCGGGACAGGGAAGCAGCAGTACTTC. Protein product: CASSSSTGTGKQQYF.

This clone was detected only a few times. V and J are TRBV11-3 and TRBJ2-7; no clear D. V lost 2 bases, J lost 3 bases, and 14 bases lay in between. The CDR3 runs to 15 residues. CDR1 and CDR2 (germline): SGHNT, YENEEA. CDR3 nucleotide sequence: TGTGCCAGCAGCTTAATGCCGCATGCGAACTACGAGCAGTACTTC. Its protein is CASSLMPHANYEQYF. The variable domain in full, completed from reference TRBV11-3 and TRBJ2-7, reads EAGVVQSPRYKIIEKKQPVAFWCNPISGHNTLYWYLQNLGQGPELLIRYENEEAVDDSQLPKDRFSAERLKGVDSTLKIQPAELGDSAVYLCASSLMPHANYEQYFGPGTRLTVT.

V and J are TRBV7-9 and TRBJ2-7; 9 bases line up with TRBD1. The V gene end was trimmed by 3 bases and the J gene end by 0 bases; junction bases not matched to a gene: 9. The germline V gene encodes CDR1 SEHNR and CDR2 FQNEAQ (reference sequence). This CDR3 comprises 17 residues. The CDR3 sequence: CASSFSPGQGSSYEQYF. DNA for the CDR3: TGTGCCAGCAGCTTCTCTCCCGGACAGGGGAGCTCCTACGAGCAGTACTTC.